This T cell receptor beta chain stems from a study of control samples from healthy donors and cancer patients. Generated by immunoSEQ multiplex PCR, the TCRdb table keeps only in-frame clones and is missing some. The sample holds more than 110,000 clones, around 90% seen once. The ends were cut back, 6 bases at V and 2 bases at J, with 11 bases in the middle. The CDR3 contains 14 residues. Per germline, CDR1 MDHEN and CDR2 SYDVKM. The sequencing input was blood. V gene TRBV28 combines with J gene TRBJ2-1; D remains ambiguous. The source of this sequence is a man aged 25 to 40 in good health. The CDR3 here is CASRALTTYNEQFF. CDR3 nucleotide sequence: TGTGCCAGCAGAGCACTGACAACCTACAATGAGCAGTTCTTC.